A single sample gave rise to the 27 T cell receptor beta chains below, sequenced in a study of PD-1 blockade in classical Hodgkin lymphoma. The repertoire was sequenced with immunoSEQ multiplex PCR; TCRdb's copy has only in-frame clones and lacks some. The table records tens of thousands of clones, over 75% of them present only once. Time point in this sample: cycle 4 day 1 (C4D1), after 5 to 7 weeks of nivolumab. All patients relapsed after autologous stem cell transplantation, and brentuximab vedotin exposure varied. The material sequenced was peripheral blood mononuclear cells (PBMCs), taken before the fourth cycle of nivolumab. These receptors all come from a human donor with classical Hodgkin lymphoma.

The chain combines TRBV6-5 with TRBJ1-4, with D unclear. V shed 6 bases and J shed 10 bases, with 18 bases lying between them. CDR1 and CDR2 from the germline V gene are MNHEY and SVGAGI. CDR3 length equals 14 residues. The CDR3 reads CASSTSVPPGKLFF. Written as DNA, the CDR3 is TGTGCCAGCAGCACCTCTGTCCCTCCGGGAAAACTGTTTTTT.

CDR3 DNA sequence: TGTGCCAGCAGCAGGGGACAGAGTTATCAGCCCCAGCATTTT. Amino acid sequence: CASSRGQSYQPQHF. This chain connects TRBV28 to TRBJ1-5; 7 bases fit TRBD1. V dropped 6 bases and J dropped 5; count of bases not matched to a gene: 7. The CDR3 sequence is 14 residues long. The V gene's germline CDR1 is MDHEN and CDR2 SYDVKM. The variable domain in full, completed from reference TRBV28 and TRBJ1-5, reads DVKVTQSSRYLVKRTGEKVFLECVQDMDHENMFWYRQDPGLGLRLIYFSYDVKMKEKGDIPEGYSVSREKKERFSLILESASTNQTSMYLCASSRGQSYQPQHFGDGTRLSIL.

This sequence joins TRBV6-6 and TRBJ1-3; 7 bases are shared with TRBD1. The germline V gene encodes CDR1 MNHNY and CDR2 SVGAGI (reference sequence). V lost 6 bases to trimming and J lost 8 bases; unmatched junction nucleotides: 10. The CDR3 is 14 amino acids. The CDR3 protein is CASSQELQGHTIYF. The CDR3 DNA sequence: TGTGCCAGCAGCCAAGAGCTACAGGGGCACACCATATATTTT.

This chain links TRBV4-1 with TRBJ2-3; D not certain. The V end was cut by 0 bases, the J end by 2 bases, with 18 bases between. The CDR3 consists of 18 residues. Germline-derived CDR1 and CDR2 are MGHRA and YSYEKL. The CDR3 reads CASSQDRSYSPFTDTQYF. In DNA, the CDR3 is TGCGCCAGCAGCCAAGATAGATCTTACTCGCCCTTCACAGATACGCAGTATTTT.

The V call is TRBV5-4, the J call TRBJ1-5; 8 positions agree with TRBD1. The V and J ends lost 4 bases and 6 bases, in that order; junction bases with no gene match: 9. This CDR3 spans 15 amino acids. CDR1 and CDR2 (germline): SGHNT, YYREEE (reference sequence). The CDR3 DNA sequence: TGTGCCAGCAGCCCCGACAGGGGTTCGGGTCAGCCCCAGCATTTT. Translated: CASSPDRGSGQPQHF.

The chain combines TRBV9 with TRBJ2-1; no definite D call. The V end lost 7 bases, the J end lost 7 bases, and 12 bases lay between the germline ends. Per germline, CDR1 SGDLS and CDR2 YYNGEE. This CDR3 has 12 amino acids. The CDR3 sequence is CASGQVGNEQFF. The DNA of the CDR3 is TGTGCCAGCGGCCAGGTCGGGAATGAGCAGTTCTTC.

This chain connects TRBV5-1 to TRBJ1-2; D perhaps matches TRBD1 (6 bases). The CDR3 is made up of 16 amino acids. Deletions cut 2 bases from V and 2 bases from J, with 16 bases between. Germline V gene lookup returns CDR1 SGHRS and CDR2 YFSETQ. The CDR3 sequence: CASSFSAGDQNYGYTF. The DNA for the CDR3 is TGCGCCAGCAGCTTTTCGGCAGGGGACCAAAACTATGGCTACACCTTC.

The V and J genes are TRBV4-2 and TRBJ2-3; D is perhaps TRBD2 (6 bases). V was cut by 4 bases and J by 0 bases, with 17 bases left in between. Germline CDR1 LGHNA, CDR2 YNFKEQ. CDR3 length: 17 amino acids. The CDR3 DNA follows: TGTGCCAGCAGCCTCTCGGTTCTGGGGACTAGCACAGATACGCAGTATTTT. This sequence encodes CASSLSVLGTSTDTQYF.

V usage is TRBV19 and J usage is TRBJ2-2; D ambiguous. V lost 3 bases and J lost 6, with 14 bases in between. CDR1 LNHDA and CDR2 SQIVND come from the germline V gene (reference sequence). This CDR3 is 15 amino acids long. DNA of the CDR3: TGTGCCAGTAGTATTCAGTCCGAGAGGTCCGGGGAGCTGTTTTTT. Translation: CASSIQSERSGELFF. The full variable domain, with the rest looked up from reference TRBV19 and TRBJ2-2, is DGGITQSPKYLFRKEGQNVTLSCEQNLNHDAMYWYRQDPGQGLRLIYYSQIVNDFQKGDIAEGYSVSREKKESFPLTVTSAQKNPTAFYLCASSIQSERSGELFFGEGSRLTVL.

J is TRBJ2-1 and V is TRBV6-6, with D possibly called TRBD1 or TRBD2 (5 bases each). V was pared by 6 bases and J by 4 bases, with 19 bases between. The CDR3 runs to 16 residues. The germline CDR1 and CDR2 sequences are MNHNY and SVGAGI (reference sequence). The CDR3 region is CASRSRVEGLYNEQFF. CDR3 DNA sequence: TGTGCCAGCAGATCCCGCGTAGAGGGGCTTTACAATGAGCAGTTCTTC.

The V gene is TRBV5-1, the J gene TRBJ1-2, with D maybe TRBD1 (6 bases). Germline CDR1 SGHRS, CDR2 YFSETQ. V was cut by 7 bases and J by 2 bases, with 15 bases left in between. The CDR3 loop spans 14 amino acids. Written as DNA, the CDR3 is TGCGCCAGCGGGGATGGACAGCACAACTATGGCTACACCTTC. Translation gives CASGDGQHNYGYTF.

V usage is TRBV6-6 and J usage is TRBJ2-2, with no clear D. Germline assignment: CDR1 MNHNY and CDR2 SVGAGI (reference sequence). Trimming removed 2 bases at V and 4 bases at J, with 8 bases between. The CDR3 has 14 residues. CDR3 sequence: CASSYQQPTGELFF. DNA of the CDR3: TGTGCCAGCAGTTACCAACAGCCCACCGGGGAGCTGTTTTTT.

This chain joins TRBV14 and TRBJ2-3, with D possibly TRBD1 on 6 matching bases. CDR1 is SGHDN and CDR2 is FVKESK in the germline V gene. The length of the CDR3 is 15 residues. V lost 1 base and J 5 bases, leaving 13 bases between the germline ends. CDR3 protein: CASSQAIRGEDTQYF. CDR3 bases: TGTGCCAGCAGCCAAGCCATCAGGGGCGAAGATACGCAGTATTTT.

J is TRBJ1-2 and V is TRBV9; D call uncertain. CDR1 is SGDLS, CDR2 YYNGEE, per germline. The CDR3 has 11 amino acids. V was pared by 5 bases and J by 8 bases, with 10 bases between. The DNA for the CDR3 is TGTGCCAGCAGGCGGATCGAGGGCTACACCTTC. It is translated as CASRRIEGYTF.

This chain links TRBV29-1 with TRBJ2-2; D ambiguous. Germline V gene data show CDR1 as SQVTM and CDR2 as ANQGSEA. Between the trimmed V and J ends, which lost 3 bases and 1 base, there was a span of 3 bases. The CDR3 covers 12 residues. CDR3 bases: TGCAGCGTTGATAAGAACACCGGGGAGCTGTTTTTT. This sequence encodes CSVDKNTGELFF.

This clone appeared a single time. The CDR3 nucleotides read TGTGCCAGCAGGGCTAGCGGTCAAGAGACCCAGTACTTC. Protein: CASRASGQETQYF. The chain has TRBV28 and TRBJ2-5; 7 bases map to TRBD2. Germline loops: CDR1 MDHEN, CDR2 SYDVKM. The CDR3 totals 13 residues. Trimming took 6 bases from V and 2 from J; bases not matched to a gene: 3.

V and J are TRBV7-8 and TRBJ2-2; 11 nucleotides line up with TRBD2. V gave up 0 bases and J gave up 5 bases; unmatched junction bases: 11. The CDR3 consists of 19 residues. Germline CDR1 and CDR2: SGHVS and FQNEAQ. For the CDR3, the DNA is TGTGCCAGCAGCTTAGCGCTGAGTAGCGGGGGGGCGAGTACCGGGGAGCTGTTTTTT. Protein product: CASSLALSSGGASTGELFF.

This clone was counted a few times. The chain joins TRBV30 to TRBJ1-1; D call uncertain. V was trimmed by 0 bases and J by 10 bases, leaving 12 bases between them. Germline loops: CDR1 GTSNPN, CDR2 SVGIG (reference sequence). This CDR3 has 12 amino acids. In DNA form, the CDR3 reads TGTGCCTGGAGTGTACACCCCACACTAGCTTTCTTT. Amino acid sequence: CAWSVHPTLAFF.

This rearrangement joins TRBV6-6 to TRBJ1-5, with D perhaps TRBD1 (6 bases). Per the germline V gene, CDR1 is MNHNY and CDR2 is SVGAGI (reference sequence). V dropped 7 bases and J dropped 2 bases, with 15 bases sitting between them. CDR3 length: 15 amino acids. Here the CDR3 reads CASIRGGAGNQPQHF. The CDR3, as DNA: TGTGCCAGCATTAGGGGGGGCGCGGGCAATCAGCCCCAGCATTTT.

The rearrangement joins TRBV13 to TRBJ2-3, with 11 bases fitting TRBD2. J lost 4 bases, V lost 1 base, and 22 bases had no gene match. The length of the CDR3 is 22 residues. Germline V gene sequence: CDR1 PRHDT, CDR2 FYEKMQ (reference sequence). The CDR3 DNA is TGTGCCAGCAGCTTAGAATTGGATCCAGGGGGTTCTAGCGGGGGGCCCCCAGATACGCAGTATTTT. It specifies CASSLELDPGGSSGGPPDTQYF. The full variable domain, its missing parts supplied by reference TRBV13 and TRBJ2-3, is AAGVIQSPRHLIKEKRETATLKCYPIPRHDTVYWYQQGPGQDPQFLISFYEKMQSDKGSIPDRFSAQQFSDYHSELNMSSLELGDSALYFCASSLELDPGGSSGGPPDTQYFGPGTRLTVL.

The chain recombines TRBV28 with TRBJ2-5, with a possible D match to TRBD1 (6 bases). V was trimmed by 6 bases and J by 1 base, leaving 18 bases between them. Germline CDR1 MDHEN, CDR2 SYDVKM. This CDR3 is 16 amino acids long. The CDR3 here is CASSQGPQGTQETQYF. The CDR3 DNA reads as TGTGCCAGCAGCCAAGGACCTCAGGGGACCCAAGAGACCCAGTACTTC.

The chain carries TRBV25-1 and TRBJ2-6; perhaps TRBD2 as D (5 bases). Trimming removed 2 bases at V and 4 bases at J, with 9 bases between. There are 15 residues in the CDR3. Germline V CDR1 and CDR2: MGHDK, SYGVNS. In nucleotides, the CDR3 is TGTGCCAGCAGTGAAACCGGGAAAGGGGCCAACGTCCTGACTTTC. Protein: CASSETGKGANVLTF.

The rearrangement joins TRBV6-6 to TRBJ1-2; D is uncertain. This CDR3 is 14 amino acids long. With 7 bases removed from V and 2 bases from J, the gap between germline ends came to 14 bases. CDR1 is MNHNY and CDR2 is SVGAGI in the germline V gene (reference sequence). The CDR3 DNA follows: TGTGCCAGCACCCCCCAAGAGGGAAACTATGGCTACACCTTC. Translated, it gives CASTPQEGNYGYTF.

The rearrangement links TRBV27 to TRBJ1-5, with a weak D call TRBD1 (6 bases). This CDR3 has 14 amino acids. V dropped 2 bases and J dropped 6 bases, with 11 bases sitting between them. The germline CDR1 and CDR2 sequences are MNHEY and SMNVEV (reference sequence). As DNA, the CDR3 is TGTGCCAGCAGTTTAGCTGGGGGGCTTCAGCCCCAGCATTTT. This translates into CASSLAGGLQPQHF.

The chain employs TRBV7-8 and TRBJ1-3, with D perhaps matching TRBD1 (5 bases). The CDR3 sequence is 16 residues long. Per germline, CDR1 SGHVS and CDR2 FQNEAQ. Trimming removed 0 bases from V and 1 base from J, with 10 bases in between. CDR3 bases: TGTGCCAGCAGCTTAGCTGTCGGACAATCTGGAAACACCATATATTTT. Protein: CASSLAVGQSGNTIYF.

Concerning this clone itself: Other DNA variants within this sample encode the same CDR3. The chain combines TRBV19 with TRBJ2-7; the match to TRBD2 covers 8 bases. Looked up from germline, CDR1 is LNHDA and CDR2 is SQIVND (reference sequence). CDR3 length equals 15 residues. The V gene end was trimmed by 3 bases and the J gene end by 0 bases; junction bases not matched to a gene: 4. As DNA, the CDR3 is TGTGCCAGTAGTATTGGGAGCGGGAGCTCCTACGAGCAGTACTTC. It encodes CASSIGSGSSYEQYF.

The chain combines TRBV4-3 with TRBJ2-5; 7 bases align to TRBD2. V shed 4 bases, J shed 0 bases, and the junction held 5 bases outside the gene matches. CDR3 length: 15 residues. CDR1 is LGHNA, CDR2 YSLEER, per germline. As DNA, the CDR3 is TGCGCCAGCAGCCTGAGCGGGGAGAACCAAGAGACCCAGTACTTC. This translates into CASSLSGENQETQYF.